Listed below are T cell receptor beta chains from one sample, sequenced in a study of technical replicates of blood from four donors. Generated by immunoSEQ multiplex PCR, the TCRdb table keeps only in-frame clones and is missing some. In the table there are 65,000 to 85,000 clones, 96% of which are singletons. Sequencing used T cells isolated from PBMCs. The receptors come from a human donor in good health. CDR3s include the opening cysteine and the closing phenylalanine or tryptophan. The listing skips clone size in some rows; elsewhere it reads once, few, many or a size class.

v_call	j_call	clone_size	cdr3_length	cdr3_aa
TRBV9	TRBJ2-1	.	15	CASSVDGTSFREQFF
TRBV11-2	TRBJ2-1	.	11	CASTGLNEEFF
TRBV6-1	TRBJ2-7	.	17	CASSVRWDRALAYEQYF
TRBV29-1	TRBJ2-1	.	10	CSVVYNEQFF
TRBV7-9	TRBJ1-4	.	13	CASTGQGMEKLFF
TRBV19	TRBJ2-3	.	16	CASSIAYSGFTDTQYF
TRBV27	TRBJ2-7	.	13	CASSSGGTYEQYF
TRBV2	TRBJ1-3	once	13	CASSEQGGNTIYF
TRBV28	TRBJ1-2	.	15	CASSLPGGSNYGYTF
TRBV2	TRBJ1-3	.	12	CASNHQGNTIYF
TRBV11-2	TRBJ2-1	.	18	CASSGARGRDRGYNEQFF
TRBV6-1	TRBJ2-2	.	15	CASSEFPTLAGELFF
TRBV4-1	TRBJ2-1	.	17	CASSQDPGTSPYNEQFF
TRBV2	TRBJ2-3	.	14	CASSRDLGTDTQYF
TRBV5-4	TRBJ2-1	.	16	CASSPGGFGSYNEQFF
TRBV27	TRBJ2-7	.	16	CASSDAFSGGTGEQYF
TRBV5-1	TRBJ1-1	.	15	CASSLRGSMNTEAFF
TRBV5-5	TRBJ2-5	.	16	CASSSPARGPGETQYF
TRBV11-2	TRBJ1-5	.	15	CASSPSLSGDQPQHF
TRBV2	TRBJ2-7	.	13	CASSEAGTYEQYF
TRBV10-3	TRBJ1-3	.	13	CATIGGSGHTIYF
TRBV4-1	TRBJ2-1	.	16	CASSHKRGGGRDEQFF
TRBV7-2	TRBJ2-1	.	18	CASSSPRGGGSSYNEQFF
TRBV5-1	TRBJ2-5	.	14	CASSQGTGGETQYF
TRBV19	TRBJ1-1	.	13	CASTYLMNTEAFF
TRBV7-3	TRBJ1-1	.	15	CASSPLTGRNTEAFF
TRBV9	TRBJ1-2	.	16	CASSPQDSRIAYGYTF
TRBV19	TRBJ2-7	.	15	CASSVGLAGVYEQYF
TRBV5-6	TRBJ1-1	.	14	CASSLIQTNTEAFF
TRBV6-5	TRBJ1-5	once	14	CASSRSSGVWPQHF
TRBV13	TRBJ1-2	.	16	CASSSTGVIRNYGYTF
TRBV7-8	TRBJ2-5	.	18	CASSPTRTGTGAVETQYF
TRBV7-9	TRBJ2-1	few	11	CASSFVNEQFF
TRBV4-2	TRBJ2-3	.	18	CASSHPGLDLSSTDTQYF
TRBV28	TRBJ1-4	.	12	CASTQRREKLFF
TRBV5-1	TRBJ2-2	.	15	CASSLAQGGTGELFF
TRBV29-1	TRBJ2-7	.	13	CSVGTGVPYEQYF
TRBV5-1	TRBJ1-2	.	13	CASSLEGARGYTF
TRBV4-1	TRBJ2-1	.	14	CASSQESVIAVQFF
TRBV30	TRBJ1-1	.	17	CAWRGGKIGRSNTEAFF
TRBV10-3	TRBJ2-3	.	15	CAISEREVGADTQYF
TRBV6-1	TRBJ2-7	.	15	CAISFTGVGSYEQYF
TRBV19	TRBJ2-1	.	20	CASSNPQMWGSSGLGNEQFF
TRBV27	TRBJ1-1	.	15	CASSLWTGGLTEAFF
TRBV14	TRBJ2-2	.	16	CASSPRHVPATGELFF
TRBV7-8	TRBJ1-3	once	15	CASSLGQDTGNTIYF
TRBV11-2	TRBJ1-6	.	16	CASSFRDRAGNSPLHF
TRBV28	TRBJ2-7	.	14	CASKTGQGSYEQYF
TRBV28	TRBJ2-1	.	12	CASSLPGNEQFF
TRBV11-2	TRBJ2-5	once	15	CASSFRLEGWETQYF
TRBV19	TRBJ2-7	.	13	CASSIGTPYEQYF
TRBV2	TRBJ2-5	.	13	CASRAGGDGTQYF
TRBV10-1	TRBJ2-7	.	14	CASSERGQNDEQYF
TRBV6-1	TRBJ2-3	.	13	CASKTGSADTQYF
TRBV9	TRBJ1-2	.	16	CASSGGDGARRGGYTF